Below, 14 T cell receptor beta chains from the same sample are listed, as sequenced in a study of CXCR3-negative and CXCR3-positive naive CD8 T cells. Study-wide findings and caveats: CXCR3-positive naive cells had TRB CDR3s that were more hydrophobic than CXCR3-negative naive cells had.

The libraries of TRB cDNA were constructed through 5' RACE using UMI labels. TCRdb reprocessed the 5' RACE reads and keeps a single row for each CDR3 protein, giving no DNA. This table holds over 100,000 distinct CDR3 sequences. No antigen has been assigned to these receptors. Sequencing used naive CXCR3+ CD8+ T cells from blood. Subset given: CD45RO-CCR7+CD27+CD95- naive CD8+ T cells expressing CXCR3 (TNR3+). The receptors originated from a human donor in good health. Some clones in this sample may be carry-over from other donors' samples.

The CDR3 is CAILRPTNQQFF. The chain has TRBV10-3 and TRBJ2-1. This CDR3 comprises 12 residues. The V gene's germline CDR1 is ENHRY and CDR2 SYGVKD.

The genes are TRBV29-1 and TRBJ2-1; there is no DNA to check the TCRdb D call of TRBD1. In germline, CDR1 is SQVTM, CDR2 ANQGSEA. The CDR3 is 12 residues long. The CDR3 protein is CSVEIRGSEQFF.

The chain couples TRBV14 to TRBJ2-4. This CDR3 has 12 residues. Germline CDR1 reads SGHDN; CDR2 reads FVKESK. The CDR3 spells CASSLSLNIQYF.

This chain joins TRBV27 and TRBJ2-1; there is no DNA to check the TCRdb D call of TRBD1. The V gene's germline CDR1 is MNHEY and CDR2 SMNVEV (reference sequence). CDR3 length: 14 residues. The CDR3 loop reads CASSLWDSYNEQFF.

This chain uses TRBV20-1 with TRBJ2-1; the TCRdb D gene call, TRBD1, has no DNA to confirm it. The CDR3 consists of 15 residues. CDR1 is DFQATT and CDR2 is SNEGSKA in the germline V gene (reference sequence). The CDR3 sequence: CSATDRGSTHNEQCF.

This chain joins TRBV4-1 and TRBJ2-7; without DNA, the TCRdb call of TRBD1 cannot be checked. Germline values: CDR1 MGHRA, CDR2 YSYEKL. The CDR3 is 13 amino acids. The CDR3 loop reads CASSQGAGPEQYF.

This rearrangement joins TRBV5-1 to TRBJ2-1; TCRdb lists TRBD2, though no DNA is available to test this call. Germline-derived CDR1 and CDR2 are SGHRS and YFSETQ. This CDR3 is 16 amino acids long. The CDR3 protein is CASSLWRGVSYNEQFF. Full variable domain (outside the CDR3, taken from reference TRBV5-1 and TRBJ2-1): KAGVTQTPRYLIKTRGQQVTLSCSPISGHRSVSWYQQTPGQGLQFLFEYFSETQRNKGNFPGRFSGRQFSNSRSEMNVSTLELGDSALYLCASSLWRGVSYNEQFFGPGTRLTVL.

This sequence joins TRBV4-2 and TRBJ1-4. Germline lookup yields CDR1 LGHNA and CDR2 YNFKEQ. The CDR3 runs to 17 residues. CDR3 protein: CASSQELWIATNEKLFF.

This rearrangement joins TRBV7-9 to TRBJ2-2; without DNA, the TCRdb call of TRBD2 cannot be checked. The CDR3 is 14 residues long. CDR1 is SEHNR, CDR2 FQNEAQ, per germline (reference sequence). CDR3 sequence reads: CASSPPSGSRELFF.

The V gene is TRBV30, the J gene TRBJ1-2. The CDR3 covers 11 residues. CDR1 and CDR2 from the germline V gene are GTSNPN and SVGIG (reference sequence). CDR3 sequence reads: CAWSAGYGYTF.

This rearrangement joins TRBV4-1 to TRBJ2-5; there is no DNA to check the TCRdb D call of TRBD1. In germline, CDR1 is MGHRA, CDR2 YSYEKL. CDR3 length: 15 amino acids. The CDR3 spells CASSPTGSLQETQYF.

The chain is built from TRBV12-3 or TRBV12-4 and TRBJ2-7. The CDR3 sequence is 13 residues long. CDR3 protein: CASSFLPHYEQYF.

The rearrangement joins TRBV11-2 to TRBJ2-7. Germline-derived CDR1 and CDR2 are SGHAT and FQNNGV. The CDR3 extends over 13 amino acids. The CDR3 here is CASSYARDYEQYF. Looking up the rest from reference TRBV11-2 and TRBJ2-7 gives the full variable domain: EAGVAQSPRYKIIEKRQSVAFWCNPISGHATLYWYQQILGQGPKLLIQFQNNGVVDDSQLPKDRFSAERLKGVDSTLKIQPAKLEDSAVYLCASSYARDYEQYFGPGTRLTVT.

CDR3 region: CSLFAGQGIEDEQFF. V gene TRBV29-1 combines with J gene TRBJ2-1; TCRdb designates TRBD1, a call that cannot be tested without DNA. Per germline, CDR1 SQVTM and CDR2 ANQGSEA. There are 15 residues in the CDR3.